The 27 T cell receptor beta chains below were found in one sample sequenced in a study of T cell responses to AZD1222 COVID-19 vaccine. Measured with immunoSEQ multiplex PCR; TCRdb has only the in-frame clones, and not every one. The sample gives hundreds of thousands of clones, about 92% of which show up once; less than 1.2% is in the top ten. This specimen consisted of peripheral blood, obtained on day 0 of MenACWY control vaccination. These receptor sequences come from an adult in good health.

The chain combines TRBV27 with TRBJ2-1; D remains unclear. The germline V and J ends were trimmed by 4 bases and 0 bases, with 19 bases remaining between them. Germline V gene lookup returns CDR1 MNHEY and CDR2 SMNVEV (reference sequence). There are 18 residues in the CDR3. The CDR3 protein is CASSSWPYQVYSYNEQFF. CDR3 DNA sequence: TGTGCCAGCAGTTCCTGGCCTTATCAGGTCTACTCCTACAATGAGCAGTTCTTC.

The chain recombines TRBV3-1 (or the pseudogene TRBV3-2) with TRBJ2-3; D might be TRBD2 (6 bases). Germline values: CDR1 LGHDT, CDR2 YNNKEL (reference sequence). Between the trimmed V and J ends, which lost 5 bases and 3 bases, there was a span of 15 bases. This CDR3 is built from 15 residues. The CDR3 protein is CASSSSVSRTDTQYF. The CDR3 region has the DNA TGTGCCAGCAGCTCTAGCGTCTCCCGGACAGATACGCAGTATTTT.

The chain has TRBV6-5 and TRBJ1-3; the D is unclear. CDR3 size: 16 residues. V was cut by 3 bases and J by 0 bases, with 12 bases left in between. Germline V gives CDR1 MNHEY, CDR2 SVGAGI. CDR3 nucleotides: TGTGCCAGCAGTTATAGGCGGAAGGCCTCTGGAAACACCATATATTTT. Encoded protein: CASSYRRKASGNTIYF.

This chain connects TRBV5-1 to TRBJ2-7; D is unresolved. Trimming pared 2 bases from V and 0 bases from J, leaving 9 bases between. The CDR3 totals 14 residues. The V gene's germline CDR1 is SGHRS and CDR2 YFSETQ. CDR3 sequence reads: CASSLTRYSYEQYF. CDR3 DNA: TGCGCCAGCAGCTTAACCAGATACTCCTACGAGCAGTACTTC.

This chain joins TRBV6-5 and TRBJ2-1; D gene unclear. Looked up from germline, CDR1 is MNHEY and CDR2 is SVGAGI. The V and J ends lost 5 bases and 7 bases respectively, with 9 bases between them. This CDR3 contains 12 residues. CDR3: CASSRLGNEQFF. The CDR3 DNA reads TGTGCCAGCAGTAGGCTGGGGAATGAGCAGTTCTTC.

The gene calls are TRBV5-5 and TRBJ2-4; a possible D gene is TRBD1 (7 bases). V was trimmed by 0 bases and J by 3 bases, leaving 13 bases between them. This CDR3 is 16 amino acids long. Per the germline V gene, CDR1 is SGHKS and CDR2 is YYEKEE (reference sequence). This chain's CDR3 is CASSLDPGGIKNIQYF. The CDR3 DNA follows: TGTGCCAGCAGCTTGGATCCAGGGGGGATCAAAAACATTCAGTACTTC. Variable domain in full (rest from reference TRBV5-5 and TRBJ2-4): DAGVTQSPTHLIKTRGQQVTLRCSPISGHKSVSWYQQVLGQGPQFIFQYYEKEERGRGNFPDRFSARQFPNYSSELNVNALLLGDSALYLCASSLDPGGIKNIQYFGAGTRLSVL.

V and J are TRBV19 and TRBJ1-5, with D uncertain. The CDR3 sequence is 15 residues long. Trimming removed 2 bases at V and 0 bases at J, with 8 bases between. Germline CDR1 reads LNHDA; CDR2 reads SQIVND (reference sequence). CDR3 region: CASSISGPSNQPQHF. CDR3 in DNA: TGTGCCAGTAGTATATCGGGTCCTAGCAATCAGCCCCAGCATTTT.

The genes are TRBV7-2 and TRBJ1-1, with TRBD1 matching over 7 bases. Germline CDR1 reads SGHTA; CDR2 reads FQGNSA. With V trimmed by 3 bases and J by 7 bases, 8 bases remained unmatched. The CDR3 is 14 amino acids. DNA for the CDR3: TGTGCCAGCAGCTTTACAGGGGAATCAAGTGAAGCTTTCTTT. Translated: CASSFTGESSEAFF.

This chain connects TRBV27 to TRBJ1-6; 10 nucleotides match TRBD1. V lost 4 bases and J lost 7; bases outside the gene matches: 10. CDR3 size: 17 residues. Germline CDR1 reads MNHEY; CDR2 reads SMNVEV (reference sequence). The CDR3 region is CASSSEWDRGRNSPLHF. The CDR3 nucleotides read TGTGCCAGCAGTTCGGAATGGGACAGGGGCCGCAATTCACCCCTCCACTTT.

To note about this clone: Germline is not matched at one junction end, which may reflect a read error. The genes are TRBV7-2 and TRBJ2-5; D call uncertain. The germline CDR1 and CDR2 sequences are SGHTA and FQGNSA. CDR3 length equals 15 residues. The DNA for the CDR3 is TGTGCCAGCAGCCAGAGAGTCGGTTCACAAGGGACCCAGTACTTC. Its protein product is CASSQRVGSQGTQYF.

The V and J genes are TRBV6-5 and TRBJ1-1; the D gene is possibly TRBD1 (5 bases). This CDR3 comprises 13 residues. Germline lookup yields CDR1 MNHEY and CDR2 SVGAGI. Trimming shortened V by 10 bases and J by 6 bases, and 18 bases separated the two germline ends. The CDR3 loop reads CATKRGGTPEAFF. CDR3 nucleotides: TGTGCCACTAAAAGAGGCGGGACGCCTGAAGCTTTCTTT.

The table lists this clone with a count of one. V gene TRBV10-3 combines with J gene TRBJ1-6; unclear D gene. The CDR3 consists of 13 residues. Per germline, CDR1 ENHRY and CDR2 SYGVKD. V lost 10 bases and J 6 bases, leaving 13 bases between the germline ends. In DNA, the CDR3 is TGTGCCAGCAGACACCTGACTAATTCACCCCTCCACTTT. Its protein is CASRHLTNSPLHF.

The rearrangement links TRBV2 to TRBJ2-2; 11 bases are a match to TRBD1. In germline, CDR1 is SNHLY, CDR2 FYNNEI. The trim removed 7 bases at V and 5 bases at J, leaving 9 bases unmatched. The CDR3 length is 16 residues. The CDR3 nucleotides read TGTGCCAGCATCACGGACAGGGGGCAAGGGACCGGGGAGCTGTTTTTT. Its protein product is CASITDRGQGTGELFF.

This chain links TRBV18 with TRBJ1-6; D not resolved. Germline V CDR1 and CDR2: KGHSH, LQKENI. This CDR3 is built from 15 residues. The V end was cut by 5 bases, the J end by 0 bases, with 8 bases between. CDR3 loop: CASSSPSSYNSPLHF. CDR3 DNA: TGTGCCAGCTCATCCCCCAGCTCCTATAATTCACCCCTCCACTTT.

The chain recombines TRBV15 with TRBJ1-2, with 11 bases aligning to TRBD1. The V gene end was trimmed by 6 bases and the J gene end by 3 bases; junction bases not matched to a gene: 3. The CDR3 has 14 amino acids. Germline-derived CDR1 and CDR2 are LNHNV and YYDKDF (reference sequence). The CDR3 nucleotides read TGTGCCACCAGGGGGGACAGGGGGTACTATGGCTACACCTTC. This codes for CATRGDRGYYGYTF.

This rearrangement joins TRBV11-2 to TRBJ2-7; possible D gene TRBD1, 6 bases. Per germline, CDR1 SGHAT and CDR2 FQNNGV. The CDR3 length is 12 residues. Trimming removed 5 bases at V and 4 bases at J, with 9 bases between. The CDR3 loop reads CASSLQGYEQYF. The CDR3 DNA sequence: TGTGCCAGCAGCCTACAGGGTTACGAGCAGTACTTC.

This clone was counted a single time. V and J are TRBV19 and TRBJ1-5, with 7 positions matching TRBD1. Germline values: CDR1 LNHDA, CDR2 SQIVND (reference sequence). Unmatched junction bases numbered 20, after V lost 7 bases and J lost 5 bases. CDR3 length equals 18 residues. The CDR3 protein is CASTGLRFQGGQYQPQHF. DNA of the CDR3: TGTGCCAGTACCGGATTGAGATTCCAGGGGGGCCAATATCAGCCCCAGCATTTT.

This sequence joins TRBV5-1 and TRBJ1-3; D gene ambiguous. Trimming left V 7 bases short and J 0 bases short, with 17 bases between. This CDR3 has 16 residues. Germline lookup yields CDR1 SGHRS and CDR2 YFSETQ. The CDR3 region has the DNA TGCGCCAGCGGGGATGGGGTCCCAAGCTCTGGAAACACCATATATTTT. Translating it yields CASGDGVPSSGNTIYF. Together with reference TRBV5-1 and TRBJ1-3, the CDR3 gives the full variable domain: KAGVTQTPRYLIKTRGQQVTLSCSPISGHRSVSWYQQTPGQGLQFLFEYFSETQRNKGNFPGRFSGRQFSNSRSEMNVSTLELGDSALYLCASGDGVPSSGNTIYFGEGSWLTVV.

This chain uses TRBV7-2 with TRBJ1-1; D gene unclear. The germline gives CDR1 SGHTA, CDR2 FQGNSA. The CDR3 totals 14 residues. Trimming stripped 2 bases from V and 1 base from J, with 8 bases between. The CDR3 sequence is CASSLQPSNTEAFF. The CDR3 bases are TGTGCCAGCAGCTTACAACCATCGAACACTGAAGCTTTCTTT.

The CDR3 region is CASSLQGSTEAFF. The CDR3 DNA is TGTGCCAGCAGCTTACAGGGTTCCACTGAAGCTTTCTTT. This chain joins TRBV7-2 and TRBJ1-1; maybe TRBD1 (5 bases). Trimming shortened V by 2 bases and J by 4 bases, and 8 bases separated the two germline ends. The CDR3 has 13 residues. Germline CDR1 and CDR2: SGHTA and FQGNSA.

J is TRBJ2-3 and V is TRBV6-6; tentative D call: TRBD1 (5 bases). V gave up 6 bases and J gave up 4 bases, with 8 bases separating them. This CDR3 has 12 amino acids. Germline CDR1 MNHNY, CDR2 SVGAGI (reference sequence). The CDR3 protein is CASSPRADTQYF. Here the CDR3 DNA reads TGTGCCAGCAGCCCCAGGGCAGATACGCAGTATTTT.

The gene calls are TRBV6-1 and TRBJ2-7, with D perhaps given as TRBD1 or TRBD2 (6 bases each). This CDR3 region has 19 residues. The V gene lost 2 bases and the J gene lost 3 bases, with 26 bases spanning the gap. Germline CDR1 and CDR2: MNHNS and SASEGT. The CDR3 region is CASSEIGGGTVSYRYEQYF. DNA for the CDR3: TGTGCCAGCAGTGAAATCGGAGGGGGGACTGTCAGTTACCGCTACGAGCAGTACTTC.

This clone has just one count. V usage is TRBV6-6 and J usage is TRBJ2-7, with D uncertain. This CDR3 is 13 amino acids long. Trimming shortened V by 5 bases and J by 5 bases, and 13 bases separated the two germline ends. CDR1 MNHNY and CDR2 SVGAGI come from the germline V gene (reference sequence). In nucleotides, the CDR3 is TGTGCCAGCAGTCAAGGGCTAGACAACGAGCAGTACTTC. Translation: CASSQGLDNEQYF.

V is TRBV6-4 and J is TRBJ1-2, with TRBD1 matching over 7 bases. The CDR3 covers 13 residues. Per germline, CDR1 MRHNA and CDR2 SNTAGT. J gave up 4 bases and V 4 bases, and 3 bases lay outside the gene matches. In DNA, the CDR3 is TGTGCCAGCAGTGGACAGGGCTCCTATGGCTACACCTTC. Protein: CASSGQGSYGYTF.

This clone was detected only a few times. The V gene is TRBV3-1 (or the pseudogene TRBV3-2), the J gene TRBJ2-5, with D unresolved. Germline-derived CDR1 and CDR2 are LGHDT and YNNKEL (reference sequence). V was trimmed by 3 bases and J by 5 bases, leaving 10 bases between them. The length of the CDR3 is 13 residues. This CDR3 reads CASSQSLTETQYF. CDR3 sequence (DNA): TGTGCCAGCAGCCAGAGCTTAACGGAGACCCAGTACTTC.

This clone was observed once. The rearrangement joins TRBV19 to TRBJ2-4; 8 nucleotides line up with TRBD1. V trimming: 5 bases; J trimming: 5 bases; junction bases outside the gene matches: 8. From germline, CDR1 is LNHDA and CDR2 SQIVND (reference sequence). There are 15 residues in the CDR3. CDR3 nucleotide sequence: TGTGCCAGTAGTCCCCGCCCAGGGGGCGAAAACATTCAGTACTTC. Translating it yields CASSPRPGGENIQYF. The entire variable domain, with the rest obtained from reference TRBV19 and TRBJ2-4, is as follows: DGGITQSPKYLFRKEGQNVTLSCEQNLNHDAMYWYRQDPGQGLRLIYYSQIVNDFQKGDIAEGYSVSREKKESFPLTVTSAQKNPTAFYLCASSPRPGGENIQYFGAGTRLSVL.

This sequence joins TRBV4-2 and TRBJ1-1, with D unclear. The CDR3 loop spans 14 amino acids. V lost 3 bases, J lost 0 bases, and 8 bases lay in between. Germline V gene sequence: CDR1 LGHNA, CDR2 YNFKEQ. CDR3: CASSHQTVNTEAFF. The CDR3 nucleotides are TGTGCCAGCAGCCATCAGACGGTGAACACTGAAGCTTTCTTT.